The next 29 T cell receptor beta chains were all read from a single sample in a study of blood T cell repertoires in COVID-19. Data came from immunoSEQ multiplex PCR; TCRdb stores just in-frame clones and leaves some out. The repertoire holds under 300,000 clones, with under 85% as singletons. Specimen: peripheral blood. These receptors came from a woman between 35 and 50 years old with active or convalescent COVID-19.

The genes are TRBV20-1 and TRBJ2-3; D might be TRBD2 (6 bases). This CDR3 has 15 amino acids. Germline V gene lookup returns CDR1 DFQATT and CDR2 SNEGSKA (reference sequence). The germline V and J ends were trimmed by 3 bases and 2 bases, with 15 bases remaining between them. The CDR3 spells CSASPGGDFTDTQYF. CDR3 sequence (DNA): TGCAGTGCTAGTCCCGGCGGGGACTTCACAGATACGCAGTATTTT.

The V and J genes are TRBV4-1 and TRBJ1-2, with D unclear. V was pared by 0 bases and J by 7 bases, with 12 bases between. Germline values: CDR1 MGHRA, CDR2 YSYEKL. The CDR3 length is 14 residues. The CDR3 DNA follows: TGCGCCAGCAGCCAAGATTTCACTGAGAGTGGCTACACCTTC. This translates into CASSQDFTESGYTF.

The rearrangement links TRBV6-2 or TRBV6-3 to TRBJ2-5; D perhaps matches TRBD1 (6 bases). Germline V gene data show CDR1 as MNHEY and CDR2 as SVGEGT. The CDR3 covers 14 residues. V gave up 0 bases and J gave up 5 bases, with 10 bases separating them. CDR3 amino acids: CASSYSWGRETQYF. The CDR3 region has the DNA TGTGCCAGCAGTTACTCTTGGGGGCGTGAGACCCAGTACTTC.

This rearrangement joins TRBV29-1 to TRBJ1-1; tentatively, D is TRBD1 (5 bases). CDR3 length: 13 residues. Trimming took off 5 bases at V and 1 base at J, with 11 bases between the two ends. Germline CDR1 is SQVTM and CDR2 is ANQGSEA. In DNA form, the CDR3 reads TGCAGCGTTAAAGCGGGGGGGAACACTGAAGCTTTCTTT. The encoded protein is CSVKAGGNTEAFF.

CDR3 sequence reads: CASSQGDREWVGELFF. CDR3 nucleotide sequence: TGTGCCAGCAGCCAAGGAGACAGGGAATGGGTCGGGGAGCTGTTTTTT. The J gene is TRBJ2-2, the V gene TRBV3-1 (or the pseudogene TRBV3-2); 7 bases match TRBD1. This CDR3 region has 16 residues. Germline assignment: CDR1 LGHDT and CDR2 YNNKEL (reference sequence). The V and J ends lost 1 base and 7 bases, in that order; junction bases with no gene match: 9.

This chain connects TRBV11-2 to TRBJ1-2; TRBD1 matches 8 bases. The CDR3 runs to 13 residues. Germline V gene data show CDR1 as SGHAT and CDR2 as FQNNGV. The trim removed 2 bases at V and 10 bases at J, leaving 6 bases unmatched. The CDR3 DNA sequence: TGTGCCAGCAGCTTAAGGACAGGGATTGACTACACCTTC. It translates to CASSLRTGIDYTF. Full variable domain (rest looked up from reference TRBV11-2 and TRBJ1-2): EAGVAQSPRYKIIEKRQSVAFWCNPISGHATLYWYQQILGQGPKLLIQFQNNGVVDDSQLPKDRFSAERLKGVDSTLKIQPAKLEDSAVYLCASSLRTGIDYTFGSGTRLTVV.

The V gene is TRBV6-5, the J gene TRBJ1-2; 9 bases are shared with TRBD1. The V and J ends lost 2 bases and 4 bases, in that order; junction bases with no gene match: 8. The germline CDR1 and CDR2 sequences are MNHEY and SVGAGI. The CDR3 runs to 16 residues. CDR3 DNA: TGTGCCAGCAGTTACGTTGGACAGGGGAAGGGCTATGGCTACACCTTC. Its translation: CASSYVGQGKGYGYTF.

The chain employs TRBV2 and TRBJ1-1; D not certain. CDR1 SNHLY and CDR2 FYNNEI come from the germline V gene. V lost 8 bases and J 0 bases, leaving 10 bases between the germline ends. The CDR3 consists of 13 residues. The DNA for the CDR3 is TGTGCCAGCCTCACTCAATTGAACACTGAAGCTTTCTTT. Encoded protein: CASLTQLNTEAFF.

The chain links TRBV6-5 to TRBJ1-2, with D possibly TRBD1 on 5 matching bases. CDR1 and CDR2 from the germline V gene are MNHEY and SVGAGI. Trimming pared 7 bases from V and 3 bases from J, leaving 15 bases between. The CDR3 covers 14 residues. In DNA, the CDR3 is TGTGCCAGCACCCAGAGTAGGGGTTACTATGGCTACACCTTC. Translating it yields CASTQSRGYYGYTF.

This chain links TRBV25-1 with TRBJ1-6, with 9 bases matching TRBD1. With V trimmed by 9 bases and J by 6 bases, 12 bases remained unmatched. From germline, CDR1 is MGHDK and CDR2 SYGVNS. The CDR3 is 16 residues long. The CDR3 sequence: CASRQTGQGSNSPLHF. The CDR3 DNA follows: TGTGCCAGTAGACAAACCGGACAGGGGTCTAATTCACCCCTCCACTTT.

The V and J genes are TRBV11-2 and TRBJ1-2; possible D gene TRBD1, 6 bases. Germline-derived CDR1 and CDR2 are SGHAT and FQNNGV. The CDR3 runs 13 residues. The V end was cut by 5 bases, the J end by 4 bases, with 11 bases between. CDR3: CASSATGLYGYTF. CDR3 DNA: TGTGCCAGCAGCGCGACAGGTCTCTATGGCTACACCTTC.

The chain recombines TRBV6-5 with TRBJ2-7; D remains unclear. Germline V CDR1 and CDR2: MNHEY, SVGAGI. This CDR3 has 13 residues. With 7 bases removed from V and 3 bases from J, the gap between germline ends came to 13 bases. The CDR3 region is CASNTTPYYEQYV. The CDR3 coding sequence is TGTGCCAGCAACACGACACCTTACTACGAGCAGTACGTC.

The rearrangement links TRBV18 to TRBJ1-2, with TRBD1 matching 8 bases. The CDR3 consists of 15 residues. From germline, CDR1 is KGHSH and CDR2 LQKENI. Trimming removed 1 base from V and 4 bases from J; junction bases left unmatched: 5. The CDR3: CASSPRSGQAYGYTF. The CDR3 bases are TGTGCCAGCTCACCACGTTCGGGACAGGCCTATGGCTACACCTTC.

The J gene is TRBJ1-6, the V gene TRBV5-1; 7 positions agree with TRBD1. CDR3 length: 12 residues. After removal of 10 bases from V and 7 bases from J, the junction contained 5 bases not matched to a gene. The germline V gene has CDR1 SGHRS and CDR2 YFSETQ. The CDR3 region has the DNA TGCGCCTCTCAACAGGGGAATTCACCCCTCCACTTT. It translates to CASQQGNSPLHF.

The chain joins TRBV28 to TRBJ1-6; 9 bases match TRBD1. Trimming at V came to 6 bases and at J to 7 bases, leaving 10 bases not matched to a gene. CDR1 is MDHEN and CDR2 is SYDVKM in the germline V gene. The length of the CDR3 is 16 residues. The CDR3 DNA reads TGTGCCAGCAGCTCACATCCGGGACAGGGCAATTCACCCCTCCACTTT. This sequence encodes CASSSHPGQGNSPLHF.

The CDR3 sequence is CASSQEPVRDTQYF. CDR3 in DNA: TGCGCCAGCAGCCAAGAGCCCGTGAGGGATACGCAGTATTTT. J is TRBJ2-3 and V is TRBV4-1; D is unresolved. CDR3 size: 14 residues. CDR1 MGHRA and CDR2 YSYEKL come from the germline V gene. V gave up 0 bases and J gave up 6 bases, with 10 bases separating them.

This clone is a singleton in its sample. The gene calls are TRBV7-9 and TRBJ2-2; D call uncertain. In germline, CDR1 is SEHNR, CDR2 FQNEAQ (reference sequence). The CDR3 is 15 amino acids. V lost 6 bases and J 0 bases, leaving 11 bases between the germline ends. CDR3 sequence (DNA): TGTGCCAGCAGAACCGACACCCCGAACACCGGGGAGCTGTTTTTT. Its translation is CASRTDTPNTGELFF.

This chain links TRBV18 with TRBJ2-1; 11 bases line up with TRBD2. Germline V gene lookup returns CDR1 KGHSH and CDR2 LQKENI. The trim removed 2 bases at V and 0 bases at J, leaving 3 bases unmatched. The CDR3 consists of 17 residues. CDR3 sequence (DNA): TGTGCCAGCTCACCATTAGCGGGGGGGAGCTCCTACAATGAGCAGTTCTTC. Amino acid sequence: CASSPLAGGSSYNEQFF.

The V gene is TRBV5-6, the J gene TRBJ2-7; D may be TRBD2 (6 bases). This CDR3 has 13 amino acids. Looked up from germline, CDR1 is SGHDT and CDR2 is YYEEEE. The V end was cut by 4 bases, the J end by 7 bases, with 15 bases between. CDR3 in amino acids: CASSGPSVYEQYF. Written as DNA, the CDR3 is TGTGCCAGCAGCGGACCTAGCGTGTATGAGCAGTACTTC.

CDR3 sequence reads: CARRVGGAGADTQYF. The CDR3 bases are TGTGCCCGCCGCGTCGGGGGGGCGGGGGCAGATACGCAGTATTTT. The rearrangement links TRBV9 to TRBJ2-3; 8 nucleotides align to TRBD2. V gave up 10 bases and J gave up 4 bases; unmatched junction bases: 14. The CDR3 has 15 residues. Germline CDR1 SGDLS, CDR2 YYNGEE.

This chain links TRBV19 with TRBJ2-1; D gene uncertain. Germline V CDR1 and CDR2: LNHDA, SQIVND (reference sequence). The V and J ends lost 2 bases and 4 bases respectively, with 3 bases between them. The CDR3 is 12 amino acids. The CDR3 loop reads CASSIPYNEQFF. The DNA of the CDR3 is TGTGCCAGTAGTATACCATACAATGAGCAGTTCTTC.

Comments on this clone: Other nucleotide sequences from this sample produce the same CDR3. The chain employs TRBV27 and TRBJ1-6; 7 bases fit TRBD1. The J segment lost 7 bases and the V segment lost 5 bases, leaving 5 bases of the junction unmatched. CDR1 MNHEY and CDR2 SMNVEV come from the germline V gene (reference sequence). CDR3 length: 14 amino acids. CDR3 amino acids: CASSPGTANSPLHF. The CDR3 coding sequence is TGTGCCAGCAGTCCCGGGACAGCGAATTCACCCCTCCACTTT.

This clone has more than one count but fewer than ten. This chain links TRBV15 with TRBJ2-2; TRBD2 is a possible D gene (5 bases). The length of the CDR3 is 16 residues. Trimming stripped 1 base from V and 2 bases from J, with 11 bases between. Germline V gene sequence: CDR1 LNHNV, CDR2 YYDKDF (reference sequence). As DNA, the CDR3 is TGTGCCACCAGCAGAGGCCGGGGTACTAACACCGGGGAGCTGTTTTTT. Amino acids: CATSRGRGTNTGELFF.

The CDR3 coding sequence is TGTGCCAGCAGCTTTGGACAGGGACAAGAGACCCAGTACTTC. Translating gives CASSFGQGQETQYF. J is TRBJ2-5 and V is TRBV3-1 (or the pseudogene TRBV3-2); 8 nucleotides align to TRBD1. CDR1 LGHDT and CDR2 YNNKEL come from the germline V gene (reference sequence). This CDR3 comprises 14 residues. After removal of 5 bases from V and 2 bases from J, the junction contained 4 bases not matched to a gene.

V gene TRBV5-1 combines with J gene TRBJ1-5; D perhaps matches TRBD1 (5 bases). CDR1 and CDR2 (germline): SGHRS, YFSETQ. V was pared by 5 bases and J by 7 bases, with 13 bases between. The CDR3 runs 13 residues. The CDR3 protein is CASSTGIDQPQHF. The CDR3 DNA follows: TGCGCCAGCAGTACAGGAATCGACCAGCCCCAGCATTTT. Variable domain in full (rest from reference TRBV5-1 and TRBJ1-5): KAGVTQTPRYLIKTRGQQVTLSCSPISGHRSVSWYQQTPGQGLQFLFEYFSETQRNKGNFPGRFSGRQFSNSRSEMNVSTLELGDSALYLCASSTGIDQPQHFGDGTRLSIL.

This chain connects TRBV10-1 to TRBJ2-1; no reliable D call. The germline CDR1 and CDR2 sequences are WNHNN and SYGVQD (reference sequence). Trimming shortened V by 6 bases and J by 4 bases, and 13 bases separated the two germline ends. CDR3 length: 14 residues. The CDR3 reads CASSASPGYNEQFF. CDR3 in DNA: TGCGCCAGCAGCGCATCTCCGGGTTACAATGAGCAGTTCTTC.

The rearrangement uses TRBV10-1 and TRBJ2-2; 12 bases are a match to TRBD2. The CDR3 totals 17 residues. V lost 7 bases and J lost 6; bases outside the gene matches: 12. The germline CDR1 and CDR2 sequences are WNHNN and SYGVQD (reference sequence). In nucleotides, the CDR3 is TGCGCCAGCACCCCCGGGACTAGCGGGTCTAAGGCCGGGGAGCTGTTTTTT. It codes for CASTPGTSGSKAGELFF.

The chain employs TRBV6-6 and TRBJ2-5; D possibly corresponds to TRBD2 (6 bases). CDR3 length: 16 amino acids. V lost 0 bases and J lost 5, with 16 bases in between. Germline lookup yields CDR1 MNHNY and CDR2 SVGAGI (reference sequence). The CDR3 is CASSYSRGMRRETQYF. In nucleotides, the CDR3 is TGTGCCAGCAGTTACTCGCGGGGCATGAGGAGGGAGACCCAGTACTTC.

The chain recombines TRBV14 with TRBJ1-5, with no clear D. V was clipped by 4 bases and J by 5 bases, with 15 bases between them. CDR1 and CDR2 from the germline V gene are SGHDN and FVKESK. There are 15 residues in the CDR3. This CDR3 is CASSRSPTCYQPQHF. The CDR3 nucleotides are TGTGCCAGCAGCCGGTCTCCCACTTGTTATCAGCCCCAGCATTTT.